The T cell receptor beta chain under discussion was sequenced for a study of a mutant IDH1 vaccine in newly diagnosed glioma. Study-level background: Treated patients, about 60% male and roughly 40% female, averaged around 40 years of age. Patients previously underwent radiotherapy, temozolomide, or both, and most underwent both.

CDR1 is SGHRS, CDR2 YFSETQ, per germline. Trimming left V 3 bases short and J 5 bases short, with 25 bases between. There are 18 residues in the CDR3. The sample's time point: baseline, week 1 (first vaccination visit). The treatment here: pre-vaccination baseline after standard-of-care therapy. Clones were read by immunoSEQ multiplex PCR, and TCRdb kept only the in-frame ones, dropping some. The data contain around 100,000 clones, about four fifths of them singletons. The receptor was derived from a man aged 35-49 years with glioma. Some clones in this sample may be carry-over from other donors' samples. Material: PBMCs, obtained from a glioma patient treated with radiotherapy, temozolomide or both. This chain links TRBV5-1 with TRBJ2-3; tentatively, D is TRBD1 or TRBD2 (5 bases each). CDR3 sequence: CASSSRQILILGGDTQYF. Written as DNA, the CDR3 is TGCGCCAGCAGCTCCCGACAGATACTGATCTTAGGAGGAGATACGCAGTATTTT.